This T cell receptor (beta chain) emerged from a study of blood T cell repertoires in COVID-19. The overall study: Specimens from acute and convalescent COVID-19 originated in the United States, Italy and Spain. From T cells, B-cell-depleted T cells, or PBMCs came the material, which was cDNA or gDNA.

In the study's own analysis: Counts of nucleated cells, estimated from reference gene primer amplification, were obtained. Data came from immunoSEQ multiplex PCR; TCRdb stores just in-frame clones and leaves some out. V and J calls and clone size are those listed in that table; D and trimming were worked out from the DNA. Among 300,000 to 400,000 clones listed, around 90% were seen once. V shed 6 bases, J shed 3 bases, and the junction held 15 bases outside the gene matches. Germline loops: CDR1 LNHDA, CDR2 SQIVND (reference sequence). CDR3 length: 18 amino acids. This clone was seen once. The J gene is TRBJ2-2, the V gene TRBV19; 8 bases align to TRBD2. This TCR derives from a woman in her late teens or twenties who had recovered from COVID-19. The sample consisted of peripheral blood. The DNA for the CDR3 is TGTGCCAGTAGCATGGCCATTGCTAGCGGGCCTTACACCGGGGAGCTGTTTTTT. The encoded protein is CASSMAIASGPYTGELFF.